This TCR beta chain was obtained from a study of T cells and Merkel cell carcinoma outcomes. This clone has a single count. The germline gives CDR1 SGHNT, CDR2 YYREEE (reference sequence). The CDR3 is 13 residues long. Trimming pared 5 bases from V and 0 bases from J, leaving 5 bases between. The assay was immunoSEQ multiplex PCR, and TCRdb's table has in-frame clones only and misses some. The data show some 2,200 clones, 89% seen once. Material for sequencing was tumor tissue from Merkel cell carcinoma. The chain joins TRBV5-4 to TRBJ2-2; D may be TRBD1 (5 bases). The sequence was collected from a human donor with Merkel cell carcinoma. The DNA for the CDR3 is TGTGCCAGCAGGGGGCCGAACACCGGGGAGCTGTTTTTT. Residues: CASRGPNTGELFF.